The entry below gives a single TCR beta chain sequence along with its context. Germline CDR1 and CDR2: SGHKS and YYEKEE (reference sequence). V lost 1 base and J 4 bases, leaving 11 bases between the germline ends. The CDR3 is made up of 14 amino acids. These data belong to a study of blood T cell repertoires in COVID-19. Study at large: Sources were T cells, B-cell-depleted T cells, or PBMCs; the material itself was cDNA or gDNA.

Participants were aged roughly 18 to 90 years, lived in over 20 US areas, and enrolled virtually. Sequencing used immunoSEQ multiplex PCR; TCRdb keeps in-frame clones, though not all of them. The table records about 400,000 clones, around 90% of them present only once. This chain links TRBV5-5 with TRBJ1-1; maybe TRBD1 (6 bases). This clonotype was obtained from a woman aged 35 to 49 with acute COVID-19. Sequenced: PBMCs or T cells enriched from blood (not recorded which). CDR3 sequence (DNA): TGTGCCAGCAGCTTGACAGGGTGGAGCACTGAAGCTTTCTTT. Amino acid sequence: CASSLTGWSTEAFF.